The 9 T cell receptor beta chains below all came from one sample that was sequenced in a study of identical twins. TCRdb reprocessed the 5' RACE reads via MiXCR and lists one record per CDR3 protein. The table shows about 690,000 distinct CDR3 sequences, with roughly 6% occurring only once. The sequencing sample was made of naive T cells sorted from blood. The receptor set was obtained from a man aged 18 to 30 in good health.

This clonotype was counted at least ten times. The chain uses TRBV28 and TRBJ2-3, with 8 bases that match TRBD1. CDR3 length: 14 amino acids. Germline CDR1 and CDR2: MDHEN and SYDVKM. The J segment lost 1 base and the V segment lost 6 bases, leaving 3 bases of the junction unmatched. In nucleotides, the CDR3 is TGTGCCAGCAGCCAGGGACAGGGCACAGATACGCAGTATTTT. Amino acid sequence: CASSQGQGTDTQYF.

This clonotype has a count of ten or more. The genes are TRBV27 and TRBJ2-1; D perhaps matches TRBD2 (7 bases). Between the trimmed V and J ends, which lost 4 bases and 4 bases, there was a span of 17 bases. Germline V CDR1 and CDR2: MNHEY, SMNVEV (reference sequence). The CDR3 is 16 residues long. In DNA form, the CDR3 reads TGTGCCAGCAGTTCCATGGGGGGGCCCAGTTACAATGAGCAGTTCTTC. This translates into CASSSMGGPSYNEQFF.

V and J are TRBV7-8 and TRBJ2-1; D is unresolved. Germline CDR1 SGHVS, CDR2 FQNEAQ. V lost 6 bases, J lost 7 bases, and 22 bases lay in between. The CDR3 loop spans 16 amino acids. The CDR3 DNA is TGTGCCAGCAGTCCAAGGACGTTGGGTGGAACGAATGAGCAGTTCTTC. Translation: CASSPRTLGGTNEQFF.

The rearrangement links TRBV18 to TRBJ2-7, with 8 positions matching TRBD2. The CDR3 is 15 amino acids. With V trimmed by 6 bases and J by 6 bases, 13 bases remained unmatched. CDR1 and CDR2 from the germline V gene are KGHSH and LQKENI. CDR3 protein: CASSPGGTRGSEQYV. DNA of the CDR3: TGTGCCAGCTCCCCGGGAGGGACAAGAGGATCCGAGCAGTACGTC.

This clonotype occurred many times. The chain has TRBV6-5 and TRBJ2-7; 8 bases agree with TRBD1. Germline assignment: CDR1 MNHEY and CDR2 SVGAGI. The trim removed 0 bases at V and 6 bases at J, leaving 10 bases unmatched. This CDR3 is built from 16 residues. The CDR3 bases are TGTGCCAGCAGTTACTCGCCCTTCGACAGGGGCCTCGAGCAGTACTTC. Translation gives CASSYSPFDRGLEQYF.

This clonotype was observed many times. The gene calls are TRBV20-1 and TRBJ2-7, with 10 nucleotides matching TRBD2. The CDR3 loop spans 15 amino acids. From germline, CDR1 is DFQATT and CDR2 SNEGSKA (reference sequence). V trimming: 3 bases; J trimming: 1 base; junction bases outside the gene matches: 6. The CDR3 region has the DNA TGCAGTGCTAGTGACTGGACTAGCGGTTCCTACGAGCAGTACTTC. It specifies CSASDWTSGSYEQYF.

This clonotype came up many times. The junction and the germline gene differ at one end; a read error may be behind it. The rearrangement links TRBV11-2 to TRBJ2-3; TRBD1 aligns across 7 bases. The germline CDR1 and CDR2 sequences are SGHAT and FQNNGV. The CDR3 spans 11 residues. The CDR3 DNA reads TGTGCCAGCAGCTTGGGACAGTCTCCGGTTTTT. Its translation: CASSLGQSPVF.

The genes are TRBV19 and TRBJ2-5; D tentatively reads TRBD1 or TRBD2 (5 bases each). Trimming stripped 5 bases from V and 2 bases from J, with 12 bases between. The CDR3 has 14 residues. Germline CDR1 reads LNHDA; CDR2 reads SQIVND (reference sequence). CDR3 residues: CASSAGAGQETQYF. The CDR3 DNA reads as TGTGCCAGTAGTGCCGGGGCAGGGCAAGAGACCCAGTACTTC.

This rearrangement joins TRBV15 to TRBJ2-5; D possibly uses TRBD1 or TRBD2 (6 bases each). V lost 4 bases and J lost 5, with 14 bases in between. The CDR3 sequence is 14 residues long. Germline CDR1 and CDR2: LNHNV and YYDKDF (reference sequence). CDR3 bases: TGTGCCACCAGCACTGGGGGGCCGGGGGAGACCCAGTACTTC. This encodes CATSTGGPGETQYF.